Sequencing of this T cell receptor (beta chain) was carried out in a study of T cell responses to AZD1222 COVID-19 vaccine. Libraries were prepared by immunoSEQ multiplex PCR; TCRdb keeps only in-frame clonotypes and omits some of them. This table has about 100,000 clones, about 90% appearing once. Pooling covered second doses at about 4 or about 12 weeks. Study findings and constraints: Spike-wide coverage was observed for vaccine-associated CD4 TCRs, with dominant responses at 160-218 and 743-854. Targeting of unmutated variant regions was reportedly seen in nearly half of spike-specific TCRs.

Trimming removed 0 bases from V and 8 bases from J; junction bases left unmatched: 9. The V gene's germline CDR1 is MGHRA and CDR2 YSYEKL. This CDR3 comprises 15 residues. As for this clone: The antigen is undetermined.

Sequenced material: peripheral blood, taken 28 days after the second AZD1222 dose. The receptor was derived from an adult who received the AZD1222 COVID-19 vaccine. The genes are TRBV4-1 and TRBJ1-2; TRBD1 matches 7 bases. The CDR3 nucleotides read TGCGCCAGCAGCCAAGAACAGGGGTCTAATCGAGGCTACACCTTC. It is translated as CASSQEQGSNRGYTF.